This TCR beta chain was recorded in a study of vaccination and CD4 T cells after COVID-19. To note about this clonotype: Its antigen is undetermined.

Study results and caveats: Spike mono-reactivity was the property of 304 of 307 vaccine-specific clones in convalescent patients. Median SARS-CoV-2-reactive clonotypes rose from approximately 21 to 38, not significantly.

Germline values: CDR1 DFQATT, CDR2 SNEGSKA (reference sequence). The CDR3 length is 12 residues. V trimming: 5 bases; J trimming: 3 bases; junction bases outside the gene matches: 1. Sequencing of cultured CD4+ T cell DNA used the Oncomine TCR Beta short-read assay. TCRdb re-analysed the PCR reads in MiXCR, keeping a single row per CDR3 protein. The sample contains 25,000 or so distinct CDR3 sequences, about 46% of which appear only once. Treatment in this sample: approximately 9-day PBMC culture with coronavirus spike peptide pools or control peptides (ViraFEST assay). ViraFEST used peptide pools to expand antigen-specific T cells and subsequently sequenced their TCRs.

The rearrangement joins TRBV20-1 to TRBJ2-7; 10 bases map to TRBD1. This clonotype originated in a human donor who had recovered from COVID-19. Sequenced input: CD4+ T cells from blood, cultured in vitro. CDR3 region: CSARTGGYEQYF. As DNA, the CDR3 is TGCAGTGCTCGGACAGGGGGCTACGAGCAGTACTTC.